Listed below are T cell receptor beta chains from one sample, sequenced in a study of OX40 agonist ivuxolimab in advanced cancers. The repertoire was sequenced with immunoSEQ multiplex PCR; TCRdb's copy has only in-frame clones and lacks some. Among about 60,000 clones, more than 85% were seen once, and the ten largest hold 3.9%. The specimen comprised CD4+ or CD8+ T cells sorted from blood, sampled in a trial of the OX40 agonist ivuxolimab. These receptors were taken from an adult with an advanced solid tumor such as melanoma, head and neck, liver or kidney cancer. Each CDR3 is given with its conserved first and last residue. The D gene is left open where the match is weak. Size tells how often a clone was seen (once, few, many) or the class of an expanded clone, and some rows leave it out.

j_gene: TRBJ1-3; v_gene: TRBV6-5; d_gene: -; abundance: -; CDR3aa: CASSSSGTNGNTIYF; CDR3nt: TGTGCCAGCAGTTCGTCCGGGACAAATGGAAACACCATATATTTT
j_gene: TRBJ2-2; v_gene: TRBV7-6; d_gene: TRBD2; abundance: -; CDR3aa: CASSSGTSGSTGELFF; CDR3nt: TGTGCCAGCAGCTCCGGGACTAGCGGGAGCACCGGGGAGCTGTTTTTT
j_gene: TRBJ1-3; v_gene: TRBV6-6; d_gene: -; abundance: -; CDR3aa: CASARTASSGNTIYF; CDR3nt: TGTGCCAGCGCACGGACAGCCTCCTCTGGAAACACCATATATTTT
j_gene: TRBJ1-5; v_gene: TRBV9; d_gene: -; abundance: -; CDR3aa: CASSLGTVNQPQHF; CDR3nt: TGTGCCAGCAGCCTCGGGACGGTTAATCAGCCCCAGCATTTT
j_gene: TRBJ1-5; v_gene: TRBV18; d_gene: -; abundance: -; CDR3aa: CASSPVGGTNQPQHF; CDR3nt: TGTGCCAGCTCCCCCGTTGGGGGAACCAATCAGCCCCAGCATTTT
j_gene: TRBJ2-1; v_gene: TRBV5-6; d_gene: TRBD1; abundance: -; CDR3aa: CASSFGTGSNEQFF; CDR3nt: TGTGCCAGCAGCTTCGGGACAGGGTCGAATGAGCAGTTCTTC
j_gene: TRBJ2-4; v_gene: TRBV28; d_gene: TRBD1; abundance: -; CDR3aa: CASSLRQGNIQYF; CDR3nt: TGTGCCAGCAGTTTACGACAGGGTAACATTCAGTACTTC
j_gene: TRBJ2-7; v_gene: TRBV11-3; d_gene: TRBD2; abundance: few; CDR3aa: CASSTPGGLYEQYF; CDR3nt: TGTGCCAGCAGCACGCCGGGGGGGCTTTACGAGCAGTACTTC
j_gene: TRBJ1-4; v_gene: TRBV6-5; d_gene: -; abundance: -; CDR3aa: CASSNPGREEKLFF; CDR3nt: TGTGCCAGCAGTAACCCCGGGAGGGAGGAAAAACTGTTTTTT
j_gene: TRBJ2-5; v_gene: TRBV5-1; d_gene: TRBD2; abundance: few; CDR3aa: CASSANGGAVRETQYF; CDR3nt: TGCGCCAGCAGCGCGAACGGGGGGGCCGTGCGAGAGACCCAGTACTTC
j_gene: TRBJ1-1; v_gene: TRBV5-1; d_gene: -; abundance: few; CDR3aa: CASSSTTGEAFF; CDR3nt: TGCGCCAGCAGCTCTACTACAGGGGAAGCTTTCTTT
j_gene: TRBJ2-7; v_gene: TRBV23-1; d_gene: -; abundance: -; CDR3aa: CASRRGISREQYF; CDR3nt: TGCGCCAGCAGGCGGGGCATATCGCGGGAGCAGTACTTC
j_gene: TRBJ1-3; v_gene: TRBV23-1; d_gene: -; abundance: once; CDR3aa: CASSQGDGNTIYF; CDR3nt: TGCGCCAGCAGTCAAGGAGACGGAAACACCATATATTTT
j_gene: TRBJ1-3; v_gene: TRBV10-3; d_gene: -; abundance: -; CDR3aa: CAISESGRARNTIYF; CDR3nt: TGTGCCATCAGTGAGTCAGGCAGGGCCCGAAACACCATATATTTT
j_gene: TRBJ1-6; v_gene: TRBV14; d_gene: -; abundance: -; CDR3aa: CASSPGQIYNSPLHF; CDR3nt: TGTGCCAGCAGCCCTGGACAGATATATAATTCACCCCTCCACTTT
j_gene: TRBJ1-3; v_gene: TRBV5-1; d_gene: -; abundance: -; CDR3aa: CASSLRGLGNTIYF; CDR3nt: TGCGCCAGCAGCTTGCGGGGGCTTGGAAACACCATATATTTT
j_gene: TRBJ2-7; v_gene: TRBV2; d_gene: TRBD1; abundance: once; CDR3aa: CAGQGLVRDEQYF; CDR3nt: TGTGCCGGACAGGGATTAGTTCGAGACGAGCAGTACTTC
j_gene: TRBJ2-5; v_gene: TRBV7-2; d_gene: -; abundance: -; CDR3aa: CASSPLGTKETQYF; CDR3nt: TGTGCCAGCAGCCCTCTGGGGACAAAAGAGACCCAGTACTTC
j_gene: TRBJ2-5; v_gene: TRBV9; d_gene: TRBD1; abundance: -; CDR3aa: CASSGQGAGGGETQYF; CDR3nt: TGTGCCAGCAGCGGACAGGGGGCTGGCGGAGGAGAGACCCAGTACTTC
j_gene: TRBJ1-5; v_gene: TRBV7-2; d_gene: -; abundance: -; CDR3aa: CASSPPGNQPQHF; CDR3nt: TGTGCCAGCAGCCCCCCGGGGAACCAGCCCCAGCATTTT
j_gene: TRBJ1-2; v_gene: TRBV5-1; d_gene: -; abundance: -; CDR3aa: CASSSRGRETYGYTF; CDR3nt: TGCGCCAGCAGCTCCCGGGGCAGGGAAACTTATGGCTACACCTTC
j_gene: TRBJ1-1; v_gene: TRBV4-2; d_gene: -; abundance: few; CDR3aa: CASSLTALNTEAFF; CDR3nt: TGTGCCAGCAGCCTTACAGCCTTGAACACTGAAGCTTTCTTT
j_gene: TRBJ2-3; v_gene: TRBV4-1; d_gene: TRBD1; abundance: -; CDR3aa: CASSQETTVQGHHTQYF; CDR3nt: TGCGCCAGCAGCCAAGAAACGACAGTACAGGGGCACCATACGCAGTATTTT
j_gene: TRBJ2-3; v_gene: TRBV7-3; d_gene: -; abundance: -; CDR3aa: CASSPNAGPDTQYF; CDR3nt: TGTGCCAGCAGCCCCAACGCAGGGCCAGATACGCAGTATTTT
j_gene: TRBJ2-5; v_gene: TRBV6-5; d_gene: -; abundance: -; CDR3aa: CASSERAETQYF; CDR3nt: TGTGCCAGCAGTGAGAGGGCAGAGACCCAGTACTTC
j_gene: TRBJ2-3; v_gene: TRBV9; d_gene: -; abundance: -; CDR3aa: CASSAQAGDKDTQYF; CDR3nt: TGTGCCAGCAGCGCCCAGGCAGGGGATAAAGATACGCAGTATTTT
j_gene: TRBJ2-1; v_gene: TRBV19; d_gene: TRBD1; abundance: -; CDR3aa: CASSMGTGGFNEQFF; CDR3nt: TGTGCCAGTAGTATGGGGACAGGGGGCTTTAATGAGCAGTTCTTC
j_gene: TRBJ2-7; v_gene: TRBV2; d_gene: -; abundance: -; CDR3aa: CASRFSYEQYF; CDR3nt: TGTGCCAGCAGGTTCTCCTACGAGCAGTACTTC
j_gene: TRBJ1-2; v_gene: TRBV7-2; d_gene: -; abundance: once; CDR3aa: CASSPLQGGYTF; CDR3nt: TGTGCCAGCAGCCCTCTTCAGGGCGGCTACACCTTC
j_gene: TRBJ2-2; v_gene: TRBV5-1; d_gene: -; abundance: -; CDR3aa: CASSWATSNTGELFF; CDR3nt: TGCGCCAGCAGCTGGGCCACCTCGAACACCGGGGAGCTGTTTTTT
j_gene: TRBJ2-2; v_gene: TRBV12-5; d_gene: TRBD1; abundance: -; CDR3aa: CASGLFTGTGAGELFF; CDR3nt: TGTGCTAGTGGTCTATTCACCGGGACAGGGGCCGGGGAGCTGTTTTTT
j_gene: TRBJ2-3; v_gene: TRBV7-9; d_gene: -; abundance: -; CDR3aa: CASSLQDTDTQYF; CDR3nt: TGTGCCAGCAGCTTACAGGACACAGATACGCAGTATTTT
j_gene: TRBJ2-2; v_gene: TRBV12-5; d_gene: -; abundance: -; CDR3aa: CASYRDTGELFF; CDR3nt: TGTGCTAGTTATCGGGACACCGGGGAGCTGTTTTTT
j_gene: TRBJ1-4; v_gene: TRBV5-4; d_gene: -; abundance: -; CDR3aa: CASSFGGGEINEKLFF; CDR3nt: TGTGCCAGCAGTTTTGGGGGTGGGGAAATTAATGAAAAACTGTTTTTT
j_gene: TRBJ1-2; v_gene: TRBV5-1; d_gene: -; abundance: -; CDR3aa: CASSLERELGGYTF; CDR3nt: TGCGCCAGCAGCTTGGAACGGGAACTTGGTGGCTACACCTTC
j_gene: TRBJ2-2; v_gene: TRBV6-1; d_gene: -; abundance: -; CDR3aa: CALWWGVAGELFF; CDR3nt: TGTGCCCTCTGGTGGGGGGTAGCCGGGGAGCTGTTTTTT
j_gene: TRBJ1-1; v_gene: TRBV7-8; d_gene: -; abundance: few; CDR3aa: CASSWDRNTEAFF; CDR3nt: TGTGCCAGCAGCTGGGATAGGAACACTGAAGCTTTCTTT
j_gene: TRBJ1-2; v_gene: TRBV4-1; d_gene: -; abundance: -; CDR3aa: CASSRTSDGKNYGYTF; CDR3nt: TGCGCCAGCAGCCGGACTTCGGACGGAAAAAACTATGGCTACACCTTC
j_gene: TRBJ1-1; v_gene: TRBV2; d_gene: -; abundance: -; CDR3aa: CASSVGQMNTEAFF; CDR3nt: TGTGCCAGCAGTGTAGGGCAGATGAACACTGAAGCTTTCTTT
j_gene: TRBJ2-1; v_gene: TRBV30; d_gene: -; abundance: -; CDR3aa: CAWSVGSAYEQFF; CDR3nt: TGTGCCTGGAGTGTAGGATCGGCCTATGAGCAGTTCTTC
j_gene: TRBJ1-1; v_gene: TRBV11-3; d_gene: -; abundance: -; CDR3aa: CASSARVNTEAFF; CDR3nt: TGTGCCAGCAGCGCGCGGGTTAACACTGAAGCTTTCTTT
j_gene: TRBJ2-3; v_gene: TRBV5-1; d_gene: -; abundance: -; CDR3aa: CASSPRPRTDTQYF; CDR3nt: TGCGCCAGCAGCCCACGTCCGAGGACAGATACGCAGTATTTT
j_gene: TRBJ2-7; v_gene: TRBV5-5; d_gene: -; abundance: -; CDR3aa: CASSPGDSFSRYF; CDR3nt: TGTGCCAGCAGCCCGGGGGACAGTTTCTCCCGGTACTTC
j_gene: TRBJ2-4; v_gene: TRBV5-8; d_gene: -; abundance: few; CDR3aa: CAFGGMGSRQNIQYF; CDR3nt: TGTGCCTTTGGGGGGATGGGGTCGAGGCAAAACATTCAGTACTTC
j_gene: TRBJ1-1; v_gene: TRBV11-1; d_gene: -; abundance: -; CDR3aa: CASSLASGFEAFF; CDR3nt: TGTGCCAGCAGCTTAGCGAGCGGTTTTGAAGCTTTCTTT
j_gene: TRBJ1-5; v_gene: TRBV14; d_gene: -; abundance: -; CDR3aa: CASSQGSQPQHF; CDR3nt: TGTGCCAGCAGCCAAGGGTCCCAGCCCCAGCATTTT
j_gene: TRBJ2-2; v_gene: TRBV7-2; d_gene: -; abundance: -; CDR3aa: CASSWRAANTGELFF; CDR3nt: TGTGCCAGCAGCTGGAGGGCAGCGAACACCGGGGAGCTGTTTTTT
j_gene: TRBJ1-5; v_gene: TRBV19; d_gene: -; abundance: -; CDR3aa: CASTRNTQNQPQHF; CDR3nt: TGTGCCAGTACTCGGAACACCCAAAATCAGCCCCAGCATTTT
j_gene: TRBJ1-2; v_gene: TRBV7-2; d_gene: TRBD1; abundance: few; CDR3aa: CASSGWTGSGYTF; CDR3nt: TGTGCCAGCAGCGGATGGACAGGGAGCGGCTACACCTTC